This paragraph reports one T cell receptor (beta chain). V was pared by 5 bases and J by 7 bases, with 22 bases between. The CDR3 totals 16 residues. Germline CDR1 and CDR2: LGHNA and YSLEER. This specimen belongs to a study of blood T cells in healthy people across ages. Looking at the study overall: Template-switching capture recovered about one barcoded beta molecule per two T cells.

Through a sample-barcoded 5' primer and a J-beta primer mix, a second PCR was run for about 7 to 12 cycles. TCRdb reanalysed the 5' RACE reads using MiXCR and keeps one entry per CDR3 protein. The data show about 1.4 million distinct CDR3 sequences, with around 59% seen just once and 6.5% to 8.5% held by the top ten. Isolating PBMCs gave at least 6 million of these cells per sample. RNA extraction gave at least 5.5 micrograms of total RNA per sample. Sequenced sample: blood. The sequence was collected from a man between 18 and 29 years old in good health. This chain connects TRBV4-3 to TRBJ2-3, with D hard to call. The CDR3: CASSWGDEWATNTQYF. The CDR3 DNA reads TGCGCCAGCAGCTGGGGTGATGAATGGGCTACGAATACGCAGTATTTT.